This TCR beta chain derives from a study of T cells after yellow fever vaccination. CDR1 and CDR2 (germline): GTSNPN, SVGIG (reference sequence). V trimming: 0 bases; J trimming: 5 bases; junction bases outside the gene matches: 6. The CDR3 is 14 amino acids. A single record per CDR3 protein comes from TCRdb applying MiXCR to the 5' RACE reads. The profile shows some 52,000 distinct CDR3 sequences, around 7% of them singletons. This clonotype was detected only a few times. This sequence joins TRBV30 and TRBJ2-7; TRBD1 agrees at 8 bases. The material was CD8+ T cells not binding an NS4B(214-222) dextramer, sorted from PBMCs, obtained approximately 40 days after the first yellow fever vaccination. The receptor comes from a man between 18 and 35 years old who received the YFV17D yellow fever vaccine. CDR3 sequence (DNA): TGTGCCTGGAGTGTATCCAGGGGGCAAAACGAGCAGTACTTC. Translated, it gives CAWSVSRGQNEQYF.